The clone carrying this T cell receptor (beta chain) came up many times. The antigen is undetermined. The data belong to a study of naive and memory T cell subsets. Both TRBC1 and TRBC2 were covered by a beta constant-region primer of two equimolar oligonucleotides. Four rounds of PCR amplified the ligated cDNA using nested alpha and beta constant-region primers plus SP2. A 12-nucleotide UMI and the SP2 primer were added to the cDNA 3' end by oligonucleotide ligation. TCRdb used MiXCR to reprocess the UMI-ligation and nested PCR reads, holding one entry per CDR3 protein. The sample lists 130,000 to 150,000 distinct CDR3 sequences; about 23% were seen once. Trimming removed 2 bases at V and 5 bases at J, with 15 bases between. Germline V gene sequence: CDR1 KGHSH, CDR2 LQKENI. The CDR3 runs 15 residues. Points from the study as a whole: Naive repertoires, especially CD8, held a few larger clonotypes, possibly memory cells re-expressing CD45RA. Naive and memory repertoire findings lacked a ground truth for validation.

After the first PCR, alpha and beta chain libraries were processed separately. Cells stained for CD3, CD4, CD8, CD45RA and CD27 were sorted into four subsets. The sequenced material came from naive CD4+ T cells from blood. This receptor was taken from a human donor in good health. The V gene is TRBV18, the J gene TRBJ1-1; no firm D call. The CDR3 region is CASSPDKAHTTEAFF. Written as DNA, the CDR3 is TGTGCCAGCTCACCAGACAAGGCACATACGACTGAAGCTTTCTTT.